This T cell receptor (beta chain) was found in a study of blood T cell repertoires in COVID-19. On the study more broadly: Sources were T cells, B-cell-depleted T cells, or PBMCs; the material itself was cDNA or gDNA.

Trimming took 0 bases from V and 4 from J; bases not matched to a gene: 7. Germline lookup yields CDR1 KGHSH and CDR2 LQKENI. This CDR3 spans 16 amino acids. It was during active infection that Seattle patients were enrolled and then longitudinally followed. In the study's own analysis: Nucleated cell number was recorded as an estimate derived from reference gene primer amplification. Some clones are missing from TCRdb's copy, which holds only in-frame ones; the method was immunoSEQ multiplex PCR. V and J calls and clone size are as listed in that table; D and trimming were resolved from the DNA. The sample consists of fewer than 60,000 clones, 65% to 85% of them appearing once.

This receptor was obtained from an elderly man with COVID-19, enrolled during active disease. The sequencing input was peripheral blood. The rearrangement uses TRBV18 and TRBJ1-2; 8 bases are shared with TRBD1. The DNA of the CDR3 is TGTGCCAGCTCACCACCGCAGGGGGCGATCTCCTATGGCTACACCTTC. Its protein is CASSPPQGAISYGYTF. The variable domain in full, completed from reference TRBV18 and TRBJ1-2, reads NAGVMQNPRHLVRRRGQEARLRCSPMKGHSHVYWYRQLPEEGLKFMVYLQKENIIDESGMPKERFSAEFPKEGPSILRIQQVVRGDSAAYFCASSPPQGAISYGYTFGSGTRLTVV.